Listed below are T cell receptor beta chains from one sample, sequenced in a study of CXCR3-negative and CXCR3-positive naive CD8 T cells. TCRdb reanalyzed the 5' RACE reads and collapses them to one entry per CDR3 protein, without DNA. This table lists about 130,000 distinct CDR3 sequences. The sequencing input was naive CXCR3- CD8+ T cells from blood. The receptors were sampled from a human donor in good health. Some clones in this sample may be carry-over from other donors' samples. Each CDR3 is given with its conserved first and last residue.

v_call	j_call	cdr3_aa
TRBV27	TRBJ2-2	CASSLRQDGTGELFF
TRBV28	TRBJ2-3	CASSARRVIVGTDTQYF
TRBV3-1	TRBJ2-1	CASSQVPWGDNEQFF
TRBV9	TRBJ1-3	CASSVTDEDGNTIYF
TRBV12-3/TRBV12-4	TRBJ1-2	CASSPLEYGYTF
TRBV5-5	TRBJ2-1	CASSLRESYNEQFF
TRBV20-1	TRBJ1-1	CSADGQGGHTEAFF
TRBV20-1	TRBJ2-7	CSAETSGGPSYEQYF
TRBV20-1	TRBJ2-7	CSATSGTSLHEQYF
TRBV7-9	TRBJ2-7	CASSSLKVEQYF
TRBV2	TRBJ2-7	CASSSGSRYEQYF
TRBV12-3/TRBV12-4	TRBJ1-3	CASSLDQGSGNTIYF
TRBV28	TRBJ2-7	CASSFVGTTYEQYF
TRBV30	TRBJ2-3	CAWSGLAGGQLNTDTQYF
TRBV7-7	TRBJ2-1	CAISWREGDEQFF
TRBV10-3	TRBJ2-1	CAISDGSSYNEQFF
TRBV7-2	TRBJ1-2	CASSLEFYATYYGYTF
TRBV11-2	TRBJ2-1	CASSLGGGGEQFF
TRBV7-8	TRBJ2-5	CASSLGVPGLAGIQETQYF
TRBV27	TRBJ1-5	CASSPRVRGPPQHF
TRBV12-3/TRBV12-4	TRBJ2-5	CASRRQLQETQYF
TRBV5-5	TRBJ2-5	CASSLDSETRYF
TRBV29-1	TRBJ2-3	CSVATGGSADTQYF
TRBV28	TRBJ2-3	CASSLMLAGGSDTQYF
TRBV15	TRBJ2-3	CATSGTGHSGQSTDTQYF
TRBV7-9	TRBJ2-7	CASSLEAADSYEQYF
TRBV20-1	TRBJ1-1	CSARELRTANTEAFF